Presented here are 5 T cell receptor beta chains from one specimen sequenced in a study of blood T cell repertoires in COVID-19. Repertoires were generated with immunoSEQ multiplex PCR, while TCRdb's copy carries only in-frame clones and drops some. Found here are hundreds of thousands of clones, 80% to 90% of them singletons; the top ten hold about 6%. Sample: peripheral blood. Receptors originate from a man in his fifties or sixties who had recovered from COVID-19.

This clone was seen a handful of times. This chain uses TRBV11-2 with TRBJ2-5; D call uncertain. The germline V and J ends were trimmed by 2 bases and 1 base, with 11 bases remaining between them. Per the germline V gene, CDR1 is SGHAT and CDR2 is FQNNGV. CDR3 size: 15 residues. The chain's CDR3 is CASSLSQMAQETQYF. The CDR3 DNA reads TGTGCCAGCAGCTTATCCCAAATGGCCCAAGAGACCCAGTACTTC.

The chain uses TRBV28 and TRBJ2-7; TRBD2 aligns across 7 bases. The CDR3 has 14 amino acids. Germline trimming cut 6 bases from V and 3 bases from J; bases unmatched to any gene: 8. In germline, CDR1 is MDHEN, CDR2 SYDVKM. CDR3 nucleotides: TGTGCCAGCAGGAGCCAGCGGGGACTCTACGAGCAGTACTTC. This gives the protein CASRSQRGLYEQYF.

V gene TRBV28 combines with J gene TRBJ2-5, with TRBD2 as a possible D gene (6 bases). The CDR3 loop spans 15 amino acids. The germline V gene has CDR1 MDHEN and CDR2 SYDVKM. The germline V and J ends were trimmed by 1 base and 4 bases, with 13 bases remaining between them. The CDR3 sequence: CASSLLIGGRETQYF. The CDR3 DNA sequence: TGTGCCAGCAGTTTATTAATCGGAGGGAGAGAGACCCAGTACTTC.

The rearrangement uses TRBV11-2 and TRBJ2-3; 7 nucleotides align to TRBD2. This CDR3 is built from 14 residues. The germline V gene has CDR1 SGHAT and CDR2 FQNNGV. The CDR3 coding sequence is TGTGCTTCTAGGCTAGCGGTAAGCACAGATACGCAGTATTTT. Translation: CASRLAVSTDTQYF. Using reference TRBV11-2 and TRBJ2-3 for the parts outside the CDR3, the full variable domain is EAGVAQSPRYKIIEKRQSVAFWCNPISGHATLYWYQQILGQGPKLLIQFQNNGVVDDSQLPKDRFSAERLKGVDSTLKIQPAKLEDSAVYLCASRLAVSTDTQYFGPGTRLTVL.

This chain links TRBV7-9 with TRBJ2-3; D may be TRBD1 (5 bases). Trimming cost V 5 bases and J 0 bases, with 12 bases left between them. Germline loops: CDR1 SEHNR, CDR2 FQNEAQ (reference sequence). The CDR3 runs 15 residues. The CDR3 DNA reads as TGTGCCAGCAGCCTCCACCAGGGTAGCACAGATACGCAGTATTTT. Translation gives CASSLHQGSTDTQYF.